Listed here are 12 T cell receptor beta chains from one sample, sequenced in a study of response to subunit inactivated influenza vaccine. TCRdb called the RT-PCR reads again in MiXCR, with one record for every CDR3 protein. This sample yields about 570,000 distinct CDR3 sequences, of which about 10% are seen a single time; 11% belongs to the top ten. In addition, the sample was reused for a study of T cells expressing NK-cell markers. That source reports: UMIs accompanied the 5'RACE template switching by which TCR beta cDNA was made.

Material: PBMCs from blood, obtained on the day of vaccination. The source of these receptors is a man aged 45-60 years who received an inactivated influenza vaccine.

The V call is TRBV7-2, the J call TRBJ2-3, with D unresolved. The CDR3 has 13 amino acids. In germline, CDR1 is SGHTA, CDR2 FQGNSA. V dropped 1 base and J dropped 6 bases, with 8 bases sitting between them. The CDR3 here is CASSLGLMDTQYF. The CDR3 bases are TGTGCCAGCAGCTTAGGTCTCATGGATACGCAGTATTTT.

This clonotype was seen only a few times. The gene calls are TRBV2 and TRBJ2-5; 10 bases are a match to TRBD2. This CDR3 has 16 residues. The trim removed 7 bases at V and 0 bases at J, leaving 8 bases unmatched. Germline-derived CDR1 and CDR2 are SNHLY and FYNNEI. The DNA for the CDR3 is TGTGCCAGCAAACGACCGGGACTAGCGTACCAAGAGACCCAGTACTTC. This translates into CASKRPGLAYQETQYF.

The V call is TRBV18, the J call TRBJ2-4, with 10 bases identical to TRBD1. The germline V gene encodes CDR1 KGHSH and CDR2 LQKENI. Unmatched junction bases numbered 2, after V lost 2 bases and J lost 7 bases. The CDR3 totals 14 residues. CDR3: CASSPTGQGNIQYF. CDR3 bases: TGTGCCAGCTCACCAACGGGACAGGGGAACATTCAGTACTTC. The variable domain in full, with the rest retrieved from reference TRBV18 and TRBJ2-4, is NAGVMQNPRHLVRRRGQEARLRCSPMKGHSHVYWYRQLPEEGLKFMVYLQKENIIDESGMPKERFSAEFPKEGPSILRIQQVVRGDSAAYFCASSPTGQGNIQYFGAGTRLSVL.

A few counts support this clonotype. The V gene is TRBV28, the J gene TRBJ2-3, with unresolved D. Trimming left V 3 bases short and J 0 bases short, with 10 bases between. The CDR3 is 15 amino acids. CDR1 is MDHEN, CDR2 SYDVKM, per germline. CDR3: CASSLVLLSTDTQYF. The CDR3, as DNA: TGTGCCAGCAGTTTGGTCCTCCTAAGCACAGATACGCAGTATTTT.

This clonotype occurred a few times. The genes are TRBV7-3 and TRBJ2-2; the D gene is possibly TRBD1 (5 bases). The germline CDR1 and CDR2 sequences are SGHTA and FQGTGA. V lost 5 bases and J 2 bases, leaving 12 bases between the germline ends. This CDR3 region has 15 residues. CDR3 in amino acids: CASSPTGHNTGELFF. Here the CDR3 DNA reads TGTGCCAGCAGCCCTACAGGACACAACACCGGGGAGCTGTTTTTT.

The V call is TRBV5-1, the J call TRBJ2-7; 12 nucleotides match TRBD1. Germline trimming cut 0 bases from V and 6 bases from J; bases unmatched to any gene: 7. This CDR3 comprises 16 residues. Germline CDR1 reads SGHRS; CDR2 reads YFSETQ. CDR3 sequence (DNA): TGCGCCAGCAGCTTGGACCGGGGGACAGGGGGCGGCGAGCAGTACTTC. This sequence encodes CASSLDRGTGGGEQYF. Full variable domain (rest looked up from reference TRBV5-1 and TRBJ2-7): KAGVTQTPRYLIKTRGQQVTLSCSPISGHRSVSWYQQTPGQGLQFLFEYFSETQRNKGNFPGRFSGRQFSNSRSEMNVSTLELGDSALYLCASSLDRGTGGGEQYFGPGTRLTVT.

The rearrangement uses TRBV29-1 and TRBJ2-7, with D maybe TRBD1 (6 bases). Trimming removed 3 bases from V and 4 bases from J, with 13 bases in between. The germline gives CDR1 SQVTM, CDR2 ANQGSEA. There are 13 residues in the CDR3. CDR3 sequence (DNA): TGCAGCGTTGAGAGTCAGGGGATTTACGAGCAGTACTTC. The encoded protein is CSVESQGIYEQYF.

This clonotype occurred a few times. The genes are TRBV5-1 and TRBJ2-6; possible D gene TRBD1, 6 bases. The length of the CDR3 is 16 residues. V lost 1 base and J 0 bases, leaving 8 bases between the germline ends. The germline V gene encodes CDR1 SGHRS and CDR2 YFSETQ. As DNA, the CDR3 is TGCGCCAGCAGCTTGATAGGGGGCTCTGGGGCCAACGTCCTGACTTTC. This gives the protein CASSLIGGSGANVLTF.

This clonotype showed up many times. The CDR3 here is CSAPAGGSHTGELFF. The CDR3, as DNA: TGCAGTGCGCCGGCGGGGGGATCACACACCGGGGAGCTGTTTTTT. V and J are TRBV20-1 and TRBJ2-2; 8 bases align to TRBD2. The CDR3 has 15 residues. Germline V gene sequence: CDR1 DFQATT, CDR2 SNEGSKA (reference sequence). The V gene end was trimmed by 6 bases and the J gene end by 3 bases; junction bases not matched to a gene: 9.

The chain is built from TRBV25-1 and TRBJ2-1; TRBD1 matches 7 bases. V trimming: 6 bases; J trimming: 2 bases; junction bases outside the gene matches: 10. The CDR3 sequence is 16 residues long. Germline V gene data show CDR1 as MGHDK and CDR2 as SYGVNS. Here the CDR3 DNA reads TGTGCCAGCAGCCAAGGTGGTACAGGGGCCTACAATGAGCAGTTCTTC. It is translated as CASSQGGTGAYNEQFF.

This clonotype was observed a few times. This sequence joins TRBV3-1 and TRBJ2-7; D is unresolved. Germline CDR1 and CDR2: LGHDT and YNNKEL (reference sequence). The CDR3 has 13 residues. The V end was cut by 4 bases, the J end by 5 bases, with 12 bases between. The DNA for the CDR3 is TGTGCCAGCAGCCCGGACCGGCAGCACGAGCAGTACTTC. Translating it yields CASSPDRQHEQYF.

In this sample, this clonotype turned up a few times. The chain links TRBV20-1 to TRBJ1-1, with TRBD1 identical over 11 bases. The CDR3 covers 15 residues. Germline CDR1 reads DFQATT; CDR2 reads SNEGSKA (reference sequence). V lost 3 bases to trimming and J lost 4 bases; unmatched junction nucleotides: 7. The CDR3 loop is CSARAGTGGITEAFF. For the CDR3, the DNA is TGCAGTGCTAGGGCCGGGACAGGGGGAATCACTGAAGCTTTCTTT.